This T cell receptor beta chain was identified during a study of T-cell reconstitution after alpha-beta-depleted transplantation in children. Trimming removed 4 bases from V and 6 bases from J; junction bases left unmatched: 14. This CDR3 is 17 amino acids long. Germline V gene sequence: CDR1 KGHSH, CDR2 LQKENI. Unique molecular identifiers were incorporated when the TCRbeta library was constructed. TCRdb redid the calling of the PCR reads with MiXCR, one entry per CDR3 protein. Counted here are more than 200,000 distinct CDR3 sequences, around 25% occurring once; the ten biggest clones make up around 2.5%. General study results and limits: From surviving recipient T cells and thymic progenitors came the high day-60 TCRbeta diversity observed in some patients. Reports say that about two months after transplant, the alpha-beta T cells came out of several hundred graft clones that had expanded. Once a year had passed after transplant, T-cell counts and diversity came mostly from newly produced T cells.

This clonotype was counted ten times or more. Its antigen is not identified. The sequence was obtained from a girl aged 2 to 10 with Fanconi anemia, due to receive a stem cell transplant. The rearrangement links TRBV18 to TRBJ2-1, with 8 bases matching TRBD2. The sample was PBMCs, taken before TCRalphabeta/CD19-depleted stem cell transplant. CDR3 loop: CASSRDFPGLGSNEQFF. As DNA, the CDR3 is TGTGCCAGCTCACGAGACTTCCCGGGACTAGGCAGCAATGAGCAGTTCTTC. Looking up the rest from reference TRBV18 and TRBJ2-1 gives the full variable domain: NAGVMQNPRHLVRRRGQEARLRCSPMKGHSHVYWYRQLPEEGLKFMVYLQKENIIDESGMPKERFSAEFPKEGPSILRIQQVVRGDSAAYFCASSRDFPGLGSNEQFFGPGTRLTVL.